The rows below give T cell receptor beta chains drawn from one sample of a study of blood T cell repertoires in COVID-19. Assay used: immunoSEQ multiplex PCR; TCRdb lists only in-frame clones, some missing. The sample yields 200,000 or so clones, 70% to 85% seen once. Source material: peripheral blood. Receptors were obtained from a human donor with acute or convalescent COVID-19. The donor label of this sample is uncertain. Each CDR3 is given with its conserved first and last residue. Fields, in order: V gene, clone size, J gene, D gene, CDR3 length, CDR3 DNA, CDR3 protein. The D gene is left open where the match is weak. Clone size is shown for a subset of rows, as once, few, many or a class of expanded clone.

>TRBV28|-|TRBJ2-7|-|12
TGTGCCAGCAGTTCCAGTCCTTACGAGCAGTACTTC
CASSSSPYEQYF
>TRBV29-1|-|TRBJ2-3|TRBD2|13
TGCAGCGTCCGAGCGGGAAACACAGATACGCAGTATTTT
CSVRAGNTDTQYF
>TRBV27|-|TRBJ1-5|TRBD1|15
TGTGCCAGCAGCTCCCCCGACAGGGCGGCGCAGCCCCAGCATTTT
CASSSPDRAAQPQHF
>TRBV28|-|TRBJ2-1|TRBD1|15
TGTGCCAGCAGTCCTACAGGGGGCCTTTACAATGAGCAGTTCTTC
CASSPTGGLYNEQFF
>TRBV6-1|-|TRBJ1-1|-|15
TGTGCCAGCAGTGAAAGTTGGGCAGGGAACACTGAAGCTTTCTTT
CASSESWAGNTEAFF
>TRBV2|-|TRBJ2-3|TRBD2|15
TGTGCCAGCCGCGACGGGAGGGTAGGCACAGATACGCAGTATTTT
CASRDGRVGTDTQYF
>TRBV5-1|-|TRBJ2-2|TRBD1|15
TGCGCCAGCAGCTCTCAGGGGGCAGGAACCGGGGAGCTGTTTTTT
CASSSQGAGTGELFF
>TRBV7-9|-|TRBJ2-1|-|11
TGTGCCAGCAGCTACAGGGACCAGCAGTTCTTC
CASSYRDQQFF
>TRBV27|-|TRBJ2-7|-|15
TGTGCCAGCAAACCCAGGCCCACGGGGATCTACGAGCAGTACTTC
CASKPRPTGIYEQYF
>TRBV25-1|-|TRBJ1-3|-|15
TGTGCCAGCAGCCGGAGGACGTTCTCTGGAAACACCATATATTTT
CASSRRTFSGNTIYF
>TRBV7-2|-|TRBJ1-5|TRBD1|14
TGTGCCAGCAGCTCCGGGACAGGGTATCAGCCCCAGCATTTT
CASSSGTGYQPQHF
>TRBV29-1|-|TRBJ1-1|-|10
TGCAGCGTAAGACATGCTGAAGCTTTCTTT
CSVRHAEAFF
>TRBV27|-|TRBJ2-3|TRBD2|15
TGTGCCAGCAGTCTGGGACTAGCGGCTACAGATACGCAGTATTTT
CASSLGLAATDTQYF
>TRBV7-3|-|TRBJ1-1|-|13
TGTGCCAGCAGCTTATCTTGGAACACTGAAGCTTTCTTT
CASSLSWNTEAFF
>TRBV6-5|once|TRBJ1-2|TRBD1|13
TGTGCCAGCAGACCCGGACAGGCCCTTGGCTACACCTTC
CASRPGQALGYTF
>TRBV6-5|-|TRBJ1-5|TRBD1|14
TGTGCCAGCAGTCTATACAGGGGGGAACAGCCCCAGCATTTT
CASSLYRGEQPQHF
>TRBV6-2/TRBV6-3|-|TRBJ2-5|-|16
TGTGCCAGCAGCCCAGCTCTTACAGCCCGTGTAGAGACCCAGTACTTC
CASSPALTARVETQYF
>TRBV30|few|TRBJ1-6|TRBD1|14
TGTGCCTGGAGTGTTGACAGGGGGCTATCACCCCTCCACTTT
CAWSVDRGLSPLHF
>TRBV30|-|TRBJ1-5|TRBD1|15
TGTGCCTGGAGTCGGACAGGGGTTAGCAATCAGCCCCAGCATTTT
CAWSRTGVSNQPQHF
>TRBV6-5|-|TRBJ1-6|-|15
TGTGCCACCGCCGCCCTGAGCTCCTATAATTCACCCCTCCACTTT
CATAALSSYNSPLHF
>TRBV5-4|-|TRBJ1-6|-|15
TGTGCCAGCAGCTTGGGTCGGGAGAAAAGTTCACCCCTCCACTTT
CASSLGREKSSPLHF
>TRBV5-4|-|TRBJ2-3|TRBD1|15
TGTGCCAGCAGCTTGGGACAGGGGAGGACAGATACGCAGTATTTT
CASSLGQGRTDTQYF
>TRBV7-9|-|TRBJ2-1|TRBD2|14
TGTGCCAGCACGGTGGCGGGAGGACGTAATGAGCAGTTCTTC
CASTVAGGRNEQFF
>TRBV3-1/TRBV3-2|-|TRBJ2-1|-|16
TGTGCCAGCAGCGACAACAGGTGGCACTCCTACAATGAGCAGTTCTTC
CASSDNRWHSYNEQFF
>TRBV6-5|-|TRBJ1-4|-|13
TGTGCCACCAGTCGGACACGGAATGAAAAACTGTTTTTT
CATSRTRNEKLFF
>TRBV28|few|TRBJ1-4|-|15
TGTGCCAGCATCTCCTTAGGGCAGGGGCAAGAAAAACTGTTTTTT
CASISLGQGQEKLFF
>TRBV3-1/TRBV3-2|few|TRBJ2-1|TRBD2|16
TGTGCCAGCAGCCAACGTAGCGGGAGGGGGGTGTCGGAGCAGTTCTTC
CASSQRSGRGVSEQFF
>TRBV19|-|TRBJ1-1|TRBD1|14
TGTGCCAGTAGCACACACAGGGGGAACACTGAAGCTTTCTTT
CASSTHRGNTEAFF
>TRBV10-2|-|TRBJ1-5|TRBD1|17
TGCGCCAGCAGTGGCGGCGGGACAGGGTTTCGCGATCAGCCCCAGCATTTT
CASSGGGTGFRDQPQHF
>TRBV30|-|TRBJ2-2|-|17
TGTGCCTGGAGTGTTCGGGCGGCAGGGGCGAACACCGGGGAGCTGTTTTTT
CAWSVRAAGANTGELFF
>TRBV29-1|once|TRBJ2-1|TRBD1|12
TGCAGCGTCCCCGGACAGGGCGTTGAGCAGTTCTTC
CSVPGQGVEQFF
>TRBV28|-|TRBJ1-5|-|15
TGTGCCAGCAGTTTGGAGGGCTCGGGCAATCAGCCCCAGCATTTT
CASSLEGSGNQPQHF
>TRBV28|-|TRBJ1-2|-|13
TGTGCCAGCAGATCTGGGGGGGCCGATGGCTACACCTTC
CASRSGGADGYTF
>TRBV2|-|TRBJ2-2|-|15
TGTGCCAGCAGGATCCTACAGGGTCTTATAGGGGAGCTGTTTTTT
CASRILQGLIGELFF
>TRBV6-4|-|TRBJ2-1|TRBD1|15
TGTGCCAGCAGCGAGGGACAGGGCCCCTACAATGAGCAGTTCTTC
CASSEGQGPYNEQFF
>TRBV2|-|TRBJ2-7|TRBD1|15
TGTGCCAGCAACCCGACAGGGGGAACGCGGGGCGAGCAGTACTTC
CASNPTGGTRGEQYF
>TRBV21-1|-|TRBJ2-7|-|13
TGTGCCAGCAGCAGTGACAGGACCTACGAGCAGTACTTC
CASSSDRTYEQYF
>TRBV6-6|-|TRBJ1-5|TRBD1|15
TGTGCCAGCAATCGTGGACAGGGGAAAGATCAGCCCCAGCATTTT
CASNRGQGKDQPQHF
>TRBV27|-|TRBJ2-1|TRBD1|13
TGTGCCAGCAGGACAGGGTTCCGCAATGAGCAGTTCTTC
CASRTGFRNEQFF
>TRBV7-2|-|TRBJ2-3|-|13
TGTGCCAGCAGCTTACGTCGCGGAGATACGCAGTATTTT
CASSLRRGDTQYF
>TRBV7-2|few|TRBJ2-5|TRBD2|15
TGTGCCAGCAGCTTCAACCTTGGACTAGCGGAGACCCAGTACTTC
CASSFNLGLAETQYF
>TRBV21-1|-|TRBJ1-5|-|16
TGTGCCAGCAGCAAAGACAGGGAAGGGGGCAATCAGCCCCAGCATTTT
CASSKDREGGNQPQHF
>TRBV6-5|-|TRBJ2-7|-|14
TGTGCCAGCAGTTACCAGGAATCCTCCTACGAGCAGTACTTC
CASSYQESSYEQYF
>TRBV29-1|-|TRBJ2-5|-|12
TGCAGCGCCCCAGGGGATTGGGAGACCCAGTACTTC
CSAPGDWETQYF
>TRBV11-1|-|TRBJ1-1|-|14
TGTGCCAGCAGCCTAGTCGCCACTTACACTGAAGCTTTCTTT
CASSLVATYTEAFF
>TRBV7-2|-|TRBJ1-4|TRBD1|15
TGTGCCAGCAGCTCGACAGGGTGGGCCGGTGAAAAACTGTTTTTT
CASSSTGWAGEKLFF
>TRBV25-1|-|TRBJ1-1|-|14
TGTGCCAGCAGTGACCCGTCCCTGGCCACTGAAGCTTTCTTT
CASSDPSLATEAFF
>TRBV27|-|TRBJ1-5|-|13
TGTGCCAGCAGTTTCCTTGGACAGCAGCCCCAGCATTTT
CASSFLGQQPQHF
>TRBV4-2|-|TRBJ1-1|-|15
TGTGCCAGCAGCCAAGATAGACACAGAGAAAACGAAGCTTTCTTT
CASSQDRHRENEAFF
>TRBV28|-|TRBJ1-2|-|13
TGTGCCAGCAGTTTGAGTCCGATCTATGGCTACACCTTC
CASSLSPIYGYTF
>TRBV7-9|-|TRBJ1-2|-|14
TGTGCCAGCAGCGCCCCGTTCAGGGGCATTGGCTACACCTTC
CASSAPFRGIGYTF
>TRBV28|-|TRBJ2-7|TRBD2|15
TGTGCCAGCGCAATTCAAACTAGCGGGAGTTACGAGCAGTACTTC
CASAIQTSGSYEQYF
>TRBV1|-|TRBJ1-6|-|14
TGCACCTGCGCGGGGTTGAACTATAATTCACCCCTCCACTTT
CTCAGLNYNSPLHF
>TRBV27|-|TRBJ1-1|TRBD1|16
TGTGCCAGCAGACTGAGGGGGGACAGGGGGAACACTGAAGCTTTCTTT
CASRLRGDRGNTEAFF
>TRBV29-1|-|TRBJ2-3|TRBD2|13
TGCAGCGTTTTAGCGGGAGGGCCAGATACGCAGTATTTT
CSVLAGGPDTQYF
>TRBV5-1|-|TRBJ1-1|-|13
TGCGCCAGCAGCTTGGGAGGGAACACTGAAGCTTTCTTT
CASSLGGNTEAFF
>TRBV30|-|TRBJ2-2|TRBD2|16
TGTGCCTGGAGTATCCGACTAGCGGGAGGGGCCGGGGAGCTGTTTTTT
CAWSIRLAGGAGELFF
>TRBV19|few|TRBJ1-2|-|13
TGTGCCAGTAGCCCCCTCCGGAACTATGGCTACACCTTC
CASSPLRNYGYTF
>TRBV5-1|-|TRBJ2-7|TRBD2|14
TGCGCCAGCGGAAGCGGGAGGGCGTCGGGCGAGCAGTACTTC
CASGSGRASGEQYF